These 18 T cell receptor beta chains were all obtained from the same sample, sequenced in a study of CD8+ T cells in alopecia areata. Reverse transcribed after extraction, RNA yielded cDNA as the sequencing template. Here immunoSEQ multiplex PCR was the method, and the copy in TCRdb shows in-frame clones only, minus some. The sample contains some 180,000 clones, approximately 60% of which appear only once. The specimen sequenced was CD8+ T cells sorted from blood. The receptors shown here come from a human donor in good health.

This sequence joins TRBV25-1 and TRBJ2-3, with a weak D call TRBD2 (6 bases). The CDR3 contains 13 residues. The germline V gene has CDR1 MGHDK and CDR2 SYGVNS. Trimming shortened V by 7 bases and J by 2 bases, and 10 bases separated the two germline ends. The DNA of the CDR3 is TGTGCCAGCAATGGGAGGAACACAGATACGCAGTATTTT. Translating it yields CASNGRNTDTQYF. Full variable domain (remainder filled in from reference TRBV25-1 and TRBJ2-3): EADIYQTPRYLVIGTGKKITLECSQTMGHDKMYWYQQDPGMELHLIHYSYGVNSTEKGDLSSESTVSRIRTEHFPLTLESARPSHTSQYLCASNGRNTDTQYFGPGTRLTVL.

V and J are TRBV4-1 and TRBJ2-5; 7 nucleotides align to TRBD1. The CDR3 is 16 residues long. Trimming removed 1 base from V and 1 base from J; junction bases left unmatched: 6. Germline CDR1 is MGHRA and CDR2 is YSYEKL. The CDR3 loop reads CASSQAPGQPQETQYF. Written as DNA, the CDR3 is TGCGCCAGCAGCCAAGCCCCGGGACAGCCCCAAGAGACCCAGTACTTC.

The CDR3 bases are TGTGCCAGCAGCTTAGCGGGCTTTGAGCCCTCCATCCAGTACTTC. The encoded protein is CASSLAGFEPSIQYF. The V call is TRBV7-8, the J call TRBJ2-5; no firm D call. The V end lost 0 bases, the J end lost 10 bases, and 18 bases lay between the germline ends. The CDR3 has 15 amino acids. CDR1 is SGHVS, CDR2 FQNEAQ, per germline.

V usage is TRBV14 and J usage is TRBJ2-5; D is ambiguous. CDR3 size: 15 residues. Deletions cut 0 bases from V and 4 bases from J, with 12 bases between. Germline assignment: CDR1 SGHDN and CDR2 FVKESK. The CDR3 bases are TGTGCCAGCAGCCAAGAGTTAGCAAGTCGAGAGACCCAGTACTTC. This translates into CASSQELASRETQYF.

This clone was recorded a few times. The chain joins TRBV7-9 to TRBJ2-5, with D tentatively TRBD2 (6 bases). The germline V gene encodes CDR1 SEHNR and CDR2 FQNEAQ (reference sequence). The CDR3 totals 15 residues. Trimming took 5 bases from V and 1 from J, leaving 14 bases between them. CDR3 loop: CASSPTWGVQETQYF. The CDR3, as DNA: TGTGCCAGCAGCCCAACGTGGGGGGTCCAAGAGACCCAGTACTTC.

This clone has just a few counts. The genes are TRBV19 and TRBJ1-1; D not certain. This CDR3 is 13 amino acids long. The germline V gene encodes CDR1 LNHDA and CDR2 SQIVND (reference sequence). V lost 3 bases, J lost 1 base, and 6 bases lay in between. The chain's CDR3 is CASSMKSNTEAFF. The CDR3 coding sequence is TGTGCCAGTAGTATGAAGTCGAACACTGAAGCTTTCTTT.

This clone appeared a few times. The chain links TRBV29-1 to TRBJ2-7; a possible D gene is TRBD1 (6 bases). This CDR3 is 14 amino acids long. V lost 0 bases and J 2 bases, leaving 11 bases between the germline ends. Germline assignment: CDR1 SQVTM and CDR2 ANQGSEA. CDR3 DNA sequence: TGCAGCGTTGAAGATCAGGGGCAGACCTACGAGCAGTACTTC. Translation gives CSVEDQGQTYEQYF.

The rearrangement joins TRBV15 to TRBJ1-2; 8 nucleotides agree with TRBD1. This CDR3 spans 15 amino acids. After removal of 5 bases from V and 8 bases from J, the junction contained 13 bases not matched to a gene. Germline lookup yields CDR1 LNHNV and CDR2 YYDKDF (reference sequence). The CDR3 DNA reads as TGTGCCACCAGCCACGGTATAGGACAGGGTGGAGGCTACACCTTC. Translation: CATSHGIGQGGGYTF.

The rearrangement joins TRBV6-5 to TRBJ2-5, with no clear D. The CDR3 is 16 residues long. V shed 4 bases and J shed 5 bases, with 20 bases lying between them. Germline CDR1 reads MNHEY; CDR2 reads SVGAGI. The CDR3 protein is CASSSPKQEGKETQYF. The DNA for the CDR3 is TGTGCCAGCAGTTCCCCCAAGCAGGAAGGAAAGGAGACCCAGTACTTC.

This clone came up a few times. This chain connects TRBV27 to TRBJ2-7; 9 nucleotides align to TRBD1. The CDR3 loop spans 14 amino acids. J lost 4 bases, V lost 4 bases, and 5 bases had no gene match. Germline CDR1 and CDR2: MNHEY and SMNVEV (reference sequence). The CDR3 DNA follows: TGTGCCAGCAGTTCCCGGACAGGGGAATACGAGCAGTACTTC. It specifies CASSSRTGEYEQYF.

This clone has more than one count but fewer than ten. The chain carries TRBV7-9 and TRBJ2-1; 10 nucleotides match TRBD2. Looked up from germline, CDR1 is SEHNR and CDR2 is FQNEAQ (reference sequence). The CDR3 is 15 residues long. With 5 bases clipped from V and 9 bases from J, the junction kept 10 bases outside the gene matches. The CDR3 DNA sequence: TGTGCCAGCAGCGCCGGGACTAGCGCTGGGGTTGAGCAGTTCTTC. Its translation is CASSAGTSAGVEQFF.

The chain joins TRBV7-6 to TRBJ1-4; D perhaps matches TRBD1 (6 bases). Trimming removed 1 base from V and 7 bases from J, with 13 bases in between. From germline, CDR1 is SGHVS and CDR2 FNYEAQ. The CDR3 runs to 15 residues. This CDR3 reads CASSLGAGEGEKLFF. The CDR3 coding sequence is TGTGCCAGCAGCTTAGGAGCAGGGGAAGGTGAAAAACTGTTTTTT.

The rearrangement joins TRBV30 to TRBJ1-4, with 9 bases aligning to TRBD1. The CDR3 has 15 amino acids. V lost 3 bases to trimming and J lost 4 bases; unmatched junction nucleotides: 6. Looked up from germline, CDR1 is GTSNPN and CDR2 is SVGIG (reference sequence). The DNA for the CDR3 is TGTGCCTGGAGCTCGGGACAGGGCATTAATGAAAAACTGTTTTTT. It encodes CAWSSGQGINEKLFF.

This chain connects TRBV27 to TRBJ2-2; perhaps TRBD2 as D (5 bases). The V end lost 5 bases, the J end lost 7 bases, and 11 bases lay between the germline ends. Germline V gives CDR1 MNHEY, CDR2 SMNVEV (reference sequence). The CDR3 runs 13 residues. The CDR3 DNA sequence: TGTGCCAGCAGTCCCGGACTGGGCGGGGAGCTGTTTTTT. Its protein is CASSPGLGGELFF.

The chain employs TRBV5-1 and TRBJ1-4; no clear D. The CDR3 spans 13 residues. CDR1 is SGHRS and CDR2 is YFSETQ in the germline V gene. With 4 bases removed from V and 5 bases from J, the gap between germline ends came to 9 bases. The CDR3 sequence: CASSDGSNEKLFF. CDR3 sequence (DNA): TGCGCCAGCAGCGACGGATCAAATGAAAAACTGTTTTTT.

This clone was seen only a few times. This chain joins TRBV6-1 and TRBJ1-6; D not certain. This CDR3 region has 14 residues. CDR1 and CDR2 from the germline V gene are MNHNS and SASEGT. Trimming stripped 7 bases from V and 2 bases from J, with 9 bases between. The CDR3 here is CASTSGPYNSPLHF. The CDR3 DNA sequence: TGTGCCAGCACCTCCGGGCCCTATAATTCACCCCTCCACTTT.

CDR3 bases: TGCGCCAGCAGCCAAGGACAGGGTTCCCACGAGCAGTACTTC. Its protein is CASSQGQGSHEQYF. The chain couples TRBV4-1 to TRBJ2-7; 7 bases fit TRBD1. Germline CDR1 reads MGHRA; CDR2 reads YSYEKL. The CDR3 contains 14 residues. Trimming cost V 1 base and J 5 bases; bases outside gene matches: 5.

This clone was seen once. The V gene is TRBV29-1, the J gene TRBJ1-1; no clear D. Looked up from germline, CDR1 is SQVTM and CDR2 is ANQGSEA. The CDR3 runs 13 residues. Trimming stripped 4 bases from V and 7 bases from J, with 16 bases between. The CDR3 nucleotides read TGCAGCGTTGTGGTTGGTATGAAAGATGAAGCTTTCTTT. This translates into CSVVVGMKDEAFF.